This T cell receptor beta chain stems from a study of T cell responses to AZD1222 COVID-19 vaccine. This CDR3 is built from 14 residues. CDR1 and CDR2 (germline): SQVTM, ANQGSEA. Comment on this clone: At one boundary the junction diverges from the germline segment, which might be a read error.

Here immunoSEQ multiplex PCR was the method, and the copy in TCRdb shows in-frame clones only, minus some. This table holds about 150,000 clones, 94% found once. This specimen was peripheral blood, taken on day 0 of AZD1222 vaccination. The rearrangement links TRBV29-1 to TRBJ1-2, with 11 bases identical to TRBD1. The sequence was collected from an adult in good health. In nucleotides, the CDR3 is TGCAGCGTGGAAGCCGGGACAGGGGGGTATGGCTACACCTTC. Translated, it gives CSVEAGTGGYGYTF.